Listed here are 10 T cell receptor beta chains from one sample, sequenced in a study of T cell responses to AZD1222 COVID-19 vaccine. Here immunoSEQ multiplex PCR was the method, and the copy in TCRdb shows in-frame clones only, minus some. The data hold about 93,000 clones, with roughly 89% observed a single time. The sequencing here drew on peripheral blood, taken on day 0 of MenACWY control vaccination. These TCRs come from an adult in good health.

On this clone itself: At one of its ends the junction is not consistent with the germline gene, which may arise from a read error. The V and J genes are TRBV29-1 and TRBJ2-5; 8 bases match TRBD1. The V gene's germline CDR1 is SQVTM and CDR2 ANQGSEA. CDR3 length: 14 amino acids. CDR3 bases: TGCAGCGTAGAAGGACAGGGAGTCGGAGAGACCCAGTACTTC. Protein product: CSVEGQGVGETQYF.

This chain connects TRBV6-2 or TRBV6-3 to TRBJ2-5; 8 positions agree with TRBD2. Losses at the gene ends were 1 base for V and 2 bases for J; bases not matched to a gene: 6. This CDR3 has 16 amino acids. The germline V gene encodes CDR1 MNHEY and CDR2 SVGEGT. The CDR3 region is CASSYYISGGQETQYF. The CDR3 coding sequence is TGTGCCAGCAGTTACTACATCTCGGGGGGGCAAGAGACCCAGTACTTC.

This chain links TRBV7-9 with TRBJ1-3; D not resolved. The V and J ends lost 6 bases and 0 bases respectively, with 18 bases between them. CDR3 size: 17 residues. CDR1 is SEHNR, CDR2 FQNEAQ, per germline (reference sequence). This CDR3 reads CASSSSGSSYSGNTIYF. The DNA of the CDR3 is TGTGCCAGCAGTAGCTCGGGAAGCTCCTACTCTGGAAACACCATATATTTT.

This chain uses TRBV9 with TRBJ1-4, with 10 bases aligning to TRBD1. CDR3 length: 15 amino acids. In germline, CDR1 is SGDLS, CDR2 YYNGEE. Unmatched junction bases numbered 6, after V lost 2 bases and J lost 8 bases. CDR3 region: CASSVGGTGVEKLFF. The CDR3, as DNA: TGTGCCAGCAGCGTGGGAGGGACAGGGGTAGAAAAACTGTTTTTT.

The gene calls are TRBV14 and TRBJ1-2; TRBD1 matches 7 bases. Germline values: CDR1 SGHDN, CDR2 FVKESK. The CDR3 consists of 15 residues. V shed 2 bases, J shed 3 bases, and the junction held 6 bases outside the gene matches. CDR3 DNA sequence: TGTGCCAGCAGCCAACTACAGGGGAGTGACTATGGCTACACCTTC. Protein product: CASSQLQGSDYGYTF.

The chain has TRBV7-2 and TRBJ2-7, with TRBD1 identical over 8 bases. The CDR3 runs to 17 residues. V lost 5 bases and J lost 0; bases outside the gene matches: 12. Germline V CDR1 and CDR2: SGHTA, FQGNSA. CDR3 in amino acids: CASSGFGRGRPSYEQYF. The CDR3 bases are TGTGCCAGCAGCGGATTTGGCAGGGGGCGGCCCTCCTACGAGCAGTACTTC.

The chain recombines TRBV11-3 with TRBJ2-1; D is possibly TRBD2 (5 bases). Germline CDR1 and CDR2: SGHNT and YENEEA. The length of the CDR3 is 16 residues. Trimming left V 0 bases short and J 3 bases short, with 12 bases between. CDR3 DNA sequence: TGTGCCAGCAGCTTAGATAATCGGGATTTCTACAATGAGCAGTTCTTC. Translated, it gives CASSLDNRDFYNEQFF.

This chain uses TRBV7-2 with TRBJ2-1; D gene uncertain. Germline V gives CDR1 SGHTA, CDR2 FQGNSA. V lost 5 bases to trimming and J lost 10 bases, with 12 bases between them. The CDR3 has 12 amino acids. The CDR3 protein is CASSRPSVEQFF. The CDR3 nucleotides are TGTGCCAGCAGCCGTCCTTCCGTGGAGCAGTTCTTC.

This chain joins TRBV6-1 and TRBJ1-2; perhaps TRBD1 as D (5 bases). The CDR3 has 13 residues. The V end lost 2 bases, the J end lost 2 bases, and 6 bases lay between the germline ends. Germline V gene sequence: CDR1 MNHNS, CDR2 SASEGT. CDR3 nucleotides: TGTGCCAGCAGTGAACCAGGGAACTATGGCTACACCTTC. Its protein is CASSEPGNYGYTF.

The chain combines TRBV28 with TRBJ1-3; TRBD1 matches at 7 bases. Per germline, CDR1 MDHEN and CDR2 SYDVKM. The CDR3 is 16 residues long. The V segment lost 5 bases and the J segment 3 bases; nucleotides outside the gene matches: 10. CDR3 bases: TGTGCCAGCAGTAGCCCAGGGGGGTCTGATGGAAACACCATATATTTT. Translation gives CASSSPGGSDGNTIYF.